Listed below are T cell receptor beta chains from one sample, sequenced in a study of tumor-infiltrating lymphocytes in primary liver carcinoma. Each CDR3 protein gets one entry after TCRdb re-called the multiplex PCR reads with MiXCR. Among tens of thousands of distinct CDR3 sequences, 71% were seen once, and the ten largest hold roughly 15%. Sequencing was performed on liver tumor tissue from sampling region 4. The origin of the receptors is an older woman with primary liver carcinoma and hepatitis B virus infection. CDR3s include the opening cysteine and the closing phenylalanine or tryptophan. Fields, in order: V gene, J gene, D gene, clone size, CDR3 protein, CDR3 DNA. The D gene is left open where the match is weak. Expanded clones are given a class, and other clones once, few, many or no size at all.

TRBV4-1	TRBJ2-6	NA	NA	CASSHEGVGYGANVLSF	NA
TRBV11-2	TRBJ2-1	TRBD2	NA	CVSSLGPVVGGPNEQFF	TGTGTCAGCAGCTTAGGTCCGGTAGTGGGAGGGCCGAATGAGCAGTTCTTC
TRBV6-6	TRBJ2-7	NA	NA	CASRLSAGDGGGQYF	TGTGCCAGCAGGTTATCGGCGGGGGATGGGGGGGGGCAGTACTTT
TRBV11-2	TRBJ2-3	TRBD2	NA	CASSAGSGASADTEYF	TGTGCCAGCAGCGCTGGTAGCGGGGCTAGTGCAGATACGGAGTATTTT
TRBV28	TRBJ2-2	NA	NA	CASSPGEGYTGELFF	TGTGCTAGCAGCCCGGGGGAAGGGTACACCGGGGAGCTGTTTTTT
TRBV5-8	TRBJ2-3	NA	NA	CASRKIRGIAQYF	TGTGCCAGCAGAAAGATCCGGGGGATTGCGCAATATTTT
TRBV7-9	TRBJ2-2	TRBD2	NA	CVSSAASWVGGGLFF	TGTGTCAGCAGCGCCGCCTCGTGGGTTGGCGGGGGGCTGTTTTTT
TRBV7-8	TRBJ2-2	NA	NA	CVSSLARGNTGELFF	TGTGTCAGCAGCTTAGCGAGAGGAAACACCGGGGAGCTGTTTTTT
TRBV18	TRBJ2-3	NA	few	CASSPPLKLLARSTDTQYF	TGTGCCAGCTCACCACCTTTGAAGCTACTAGCCCGTAGCACAGATACGCAGTATTTT
TRBV4-1	TRBJ2-2	NA	NA	CASSQVDMGFPAGEQFF	TGCGCTAGCAGCCAAGTAGACATGGGATTTCCGGCCGGGGAGCAGTTTTTT
TRBV19	TRBJ2-1	NA	many	CASSISDYNEQFF	TGTGCCAGTAGTATATCCGATTACAATGAGCAGTTCTTC
TRBV6-5	TRBJ1-4	NA	NA	CASRRGEGGKLFF	TGTGCCAGCAGGCGCGGAGAGGGCGGAAAACTATTTTTT
TRBV28	TRBJ1-1	NA	many	CASSLSSRTVEAFF	TGTGCCAGCAGTTTAAGTTCTCGGACAGTTGAAGCTTTCTTT
TRBV10-3	TRBJ2-7	NA	many	CAISESILGGSYEQYF	TGTGCCATCAGTGAGTCGATCCTCGGGGGTTCCTACGAGCAGTACTTC
TRBV5-4	TRBJ1-6	NA	NA	CASSAIQGNNSPLHF	TGTGCCAGCAGCGCAATTCAGGGAAACAATTCACCCCTCCACTTT
TRBV11-2	TRBJ2-1	NA	NA	CTRSLDPGLEGQFF	TGTACCCGCAGCTTAGATCCGGGGCTAGAGGGACAGTTCTTC
TRBV11-3	TRBJ2-6	NA	NA	CASNTEGAGGANVLTF	TGTGCCAGTAACACTGAAGGGGCGGGTGGGGCCAACGTCCTGACTTTC
TRBV7-9	TRBJ2-7	NA	NA	CACSPNSEQYF	TGTGCCTGCAGCCCTAACAGTGAGCAGTACTTC
TRBV5-4	TRBJ2-7	NA	NA	CATSFGVGTYGQYF	TGTGCCACCAGCTTTGGCGTGGGTACCTACGGGCAGTACTTC
TRBV20-1	TRBJ1-1	NA	NA	CSAGRQRAEAFF	TGCAGTGCTGGCCGACAAAGAGCTGAAGCTTTCTTT
TRBV12-3/TRBV12-4	TRBJ2-2	NA	many	CASSIRAKDTGELFF	TGTGCCAGCAGTATCCGGGCCAAAGACACCGGGGAGCTGTTTTTT
TRBV18	TRBJ2-3	NA	NA	CASSPPGRRGTQYF	TGTGCCAGCTCACCACCGGGCCGCAGAGGTACGCAGTATTTT
TRBV12-3/TRBV12-4	TRBJ2-7	NA	NA	CTRSLAGEQYF	TGTACCAGAAGTTTAGCAGGGGAGCAGTACTTC
TRBV10-3	TRBJ2-1	NA	NA	CATSKGNSGSGQFF	TGTGCCACCAGTAAGGGAAATAGTGGTTCTGGACAGTTCTTC
TRBV11-2	TRBJ1-1	NA	NA	CASSTWGGVGKTEAFF	TGTGCCAGCAGCACATGGGGGGGCGTGGGAAAAACTGAAGCTTTCTTT
TRBV29-1	TRBJ1-2	NA	NA	CSIEESSYTF	TGCAGCATTGAAGAGTCGAGCTACACCTTC
TRBV28	TRBJ2-2	TRBD2	many	CASSSTGTSGNTGELFF	TGTGCCAGCAGCAGTACGGGGACTAGCGGGAACACCGGGGAGCTGTTTTTT
TRBV19	TRBJ2-2	TRBD2	NA	CASTLKAGVYIGDLFF	TGTGCCAGTACCCTCAAAGCGGGAGTGTATATCGGGGATCTGTTTTTT
TRBV28	TRBJ1-4	NA	NA	CASGGFPSNEKLFF	TGTGCCTCGGGGGGATTTCCAAGTAATGAAAAACTGTTTTTT
TRBV5-5	TRBJ1-3	NA	NA	CASSEQTERNTIYF	TGTGCCAGCAGCGAGCAGACAGAGAGAAACACCATATACTTT
TRBV29-1	TRBJ2-5	NA	medium-sized	CSVLPLVISQETQYF	TGCAGCGTTCTACCTTTGGTGATTAGTCAAGAGACCCAGTACTTC
TRBV11-2	TRBJ2-1	TRBD2	medium-sized	CASSLGGTSGNEQFF	TGTGCCAGCAGCTTAGGGGGGACTAGCGGAAATGAGCAGTTCTTC
TRBV6-5	TRBJ2-3	NA	once	CACSYSASGTDTQYF	TGTGCCTGCAGTTATTCGGCTAGTGGCACAGATACGCAGTATTTT